Sequencing of this T cell receptor beta chain was carried out in a study of T cells in Graves' hyperthyroidism and ophthalmopathy. Study-wide background: Staff took peripheral blood when the initial diagnosis was made, before any treatment began.

The germline CDR1 and CDR2 sequences are DFQATT and SNEGSKA (reference sequence). The CDR3 covers 11 residues. The V gene lost 2 bases and the J gene lost 6 bases, with 5 bases spanning the gap. It was RNA transcripts that yielded the amplified TCR beta CDR3 regions. First-round RT-PCR with HTBI primers amplified the TCR CDR3 region. From the multiplex PCR reads, TCRdb called clonotypes with MiXCR, one entry per CDR3 protein. Here the sample spans 530,000 or so distinct CDR3 sequences, approximately 17% being singletons. The chain has TRBV20-1 and TRBJ2-1; no clear D gene. Material: blood. This receptor was obtained from a woman between 18 and 30 years old with Graves' ophthalmopathy. CDR3: CSARPINEQFF. CDR3 nucleotides: TGCAGTGCTAGACCCATCAATGAGCAGTTCTTC.